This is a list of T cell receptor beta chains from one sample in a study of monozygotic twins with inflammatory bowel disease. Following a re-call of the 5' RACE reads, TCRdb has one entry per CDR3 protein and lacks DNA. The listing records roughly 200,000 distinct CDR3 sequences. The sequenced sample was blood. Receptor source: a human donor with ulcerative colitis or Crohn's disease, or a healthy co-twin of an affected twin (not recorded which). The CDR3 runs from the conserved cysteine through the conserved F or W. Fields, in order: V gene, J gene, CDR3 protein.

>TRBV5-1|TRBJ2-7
CASSVVGTDSYEQYF
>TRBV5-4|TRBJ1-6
CASSLEGTGTANNSPLHF
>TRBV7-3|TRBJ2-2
CASSLMSTGELFF
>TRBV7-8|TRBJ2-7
CASSFRTGGNEQYF
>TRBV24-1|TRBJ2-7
CATSDFPAYEQYF
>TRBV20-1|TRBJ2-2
CSARLAGAHTGELFF
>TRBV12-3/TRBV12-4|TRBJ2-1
CASSLRTSGTYNEQFF
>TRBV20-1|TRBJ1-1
CSASKRQGSEVEAFF
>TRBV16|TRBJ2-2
CASSQIRGISGTGELFF
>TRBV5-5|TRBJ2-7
CASSTPGTWLSYEQYF
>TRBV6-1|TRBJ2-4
CASSQAGVAKNIQYF
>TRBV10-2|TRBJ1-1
CASCPGFAEAFF
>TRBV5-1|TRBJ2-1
CASSLLRGEGNEQFF
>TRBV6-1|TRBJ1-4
CASRRQAATNEKLFF
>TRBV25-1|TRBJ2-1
CASSPSGPHSYNEQFF
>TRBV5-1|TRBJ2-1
CASSAQTGSRYNEQFF
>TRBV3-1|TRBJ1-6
CASSPPIGQGYSPLHF
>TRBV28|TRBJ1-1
CASSFQGDNTEAFF
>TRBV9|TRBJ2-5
CASSVVVGLAGFETQYF
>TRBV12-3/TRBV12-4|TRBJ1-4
CASSLGYTGGDEKLFF
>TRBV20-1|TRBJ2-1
CSARDPTNDFYNEQFF
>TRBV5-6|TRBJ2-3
CASSFWNGGTDTQYF
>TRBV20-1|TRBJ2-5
CSARRSEGTSALGTQYF
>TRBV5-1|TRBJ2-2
CASSLNGGRTGELFF
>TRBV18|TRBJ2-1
CASSRPGPRVDEQFF
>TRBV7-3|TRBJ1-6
CASSLSGALQNSPLHF
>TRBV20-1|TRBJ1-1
CSARDRLTGRTEAFF
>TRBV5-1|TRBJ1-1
CASSSPGGQGTEAFF
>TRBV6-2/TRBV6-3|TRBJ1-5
CASSPWNSNQPQHF
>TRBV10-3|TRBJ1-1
CAISGNRGLYTEAFF
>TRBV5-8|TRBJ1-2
CASSLAMGRNYGYTF
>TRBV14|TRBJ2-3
CASSQKDTQYF
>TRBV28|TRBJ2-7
CASSRQDLGPYEQYF
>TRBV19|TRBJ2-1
CASSITGYEQFF
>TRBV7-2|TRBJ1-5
CASSLVFQYPEAQHF
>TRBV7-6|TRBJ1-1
CASTLLSSMNTEAFF
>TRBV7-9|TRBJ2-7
CASSRTSAYEQYF
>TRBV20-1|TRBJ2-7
CSAEDRGLYEQYF
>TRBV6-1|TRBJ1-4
CASTWGASNEKLFF
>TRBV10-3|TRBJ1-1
CAISPGQRGDEAFF
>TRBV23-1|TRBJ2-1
CAITRREATYNEQFF
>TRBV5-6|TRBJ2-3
CASSRLAGGTSDTQYF
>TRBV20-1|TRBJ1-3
CSAVDRAGNTIYF
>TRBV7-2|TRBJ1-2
CASSLEGTYYGYTF
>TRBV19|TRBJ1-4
CASPEMDSQANEKLFF
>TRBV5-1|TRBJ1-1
CASSFLGQNTEAFF
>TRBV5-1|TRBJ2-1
CASSLKAGVNEQFF
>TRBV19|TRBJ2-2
CASKSGQLNTGELFF
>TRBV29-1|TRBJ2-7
CSVESGPLQEQYF
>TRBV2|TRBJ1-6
CASSVASVNSPLHF
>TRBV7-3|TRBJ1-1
CASSPDPNTEAFF
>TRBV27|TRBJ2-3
CASSPRLAEVTDTQYF
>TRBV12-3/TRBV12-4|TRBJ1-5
CASTTENQPQHF
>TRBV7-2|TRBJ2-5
CASSKALGGETQYF
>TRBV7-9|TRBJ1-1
CASSLDLNTEAFF